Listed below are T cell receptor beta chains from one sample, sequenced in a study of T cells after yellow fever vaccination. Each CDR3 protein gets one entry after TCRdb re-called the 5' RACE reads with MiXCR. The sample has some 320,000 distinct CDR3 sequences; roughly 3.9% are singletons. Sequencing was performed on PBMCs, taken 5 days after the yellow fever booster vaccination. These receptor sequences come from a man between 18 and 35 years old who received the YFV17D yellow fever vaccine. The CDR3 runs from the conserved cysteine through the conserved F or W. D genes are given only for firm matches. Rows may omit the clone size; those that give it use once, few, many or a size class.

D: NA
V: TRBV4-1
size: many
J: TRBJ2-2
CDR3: CAIGNKGGELFF
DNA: TGCGCCATCGGCAATAAGGGCGGGGAGCTGTTTTTT

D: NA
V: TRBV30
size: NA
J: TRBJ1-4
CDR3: CAWTSQGLALNEKLFF
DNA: TGTGCCTGGACTTCGCAGGGATTGGCCCTTAATGAAAAACTGTTTTTT

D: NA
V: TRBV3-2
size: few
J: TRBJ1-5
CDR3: CASQGLGTYYSNQPQHF
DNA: TGTGCCAGCCAAGGGTTGGGGACGTATTATAGCAATCAGCCCCAGCATTTT

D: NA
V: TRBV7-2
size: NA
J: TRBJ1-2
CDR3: CASSRDARYGYTF
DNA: TGTGCCAGCAGCCGTGACGCCCGGTATGGCTACACCTTC

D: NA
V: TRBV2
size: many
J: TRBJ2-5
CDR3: CASSALQETQYF
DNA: TGTGCCAGCAGTGCGCTCCAAGAGACCCAGTACTTC

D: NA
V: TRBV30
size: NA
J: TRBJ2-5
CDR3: CAWSTGTVETQYF
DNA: TGTGCCTGGAGTACAGGGACGGTAGAGACCCAGTACTTC

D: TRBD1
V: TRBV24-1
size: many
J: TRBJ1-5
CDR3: CATAGGQGDNQPQHF
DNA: TGTGCCACCGCGGGCGGGCAGGGGGATAATCAGCCCCAGCATTTT

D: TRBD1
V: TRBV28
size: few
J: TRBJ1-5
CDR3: CASSRDRRYSNQPQHF
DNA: TGTGCCAGCAGCCGGGACAGAAGATATAGCAATCAGCCCCAGCATTTT

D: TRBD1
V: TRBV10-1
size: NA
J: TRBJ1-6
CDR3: CASCVDRGRSPLHF
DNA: TGCGCCAGTTGTGTGGACAGGGGGCGTTCACCCCTCCACTTT

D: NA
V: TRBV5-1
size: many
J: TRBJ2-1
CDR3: CASSLLQGLYNEQFF
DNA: TGCGCCAGCAGCTTATTGCAGGGCCTATACAATGAGCAGTTCTTC

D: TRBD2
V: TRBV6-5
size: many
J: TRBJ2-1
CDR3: CASSLSSSGEYNEQFF
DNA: TGTGCCAGCAGTTTATCGTCTAGCGGGGAGTACAATGAGCAGTTCTTC

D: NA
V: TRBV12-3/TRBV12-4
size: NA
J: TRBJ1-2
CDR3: CASSSRDPFYGYTF
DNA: TGTGCCAGCAGCTCCCGGGACCCGTTCTATGGCTACACCTTC

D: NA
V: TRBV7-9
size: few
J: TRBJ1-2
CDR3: CASSSGGPPWGYTF
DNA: TGTGCCAGCAGCTCGGGCGGTCCTCCCTGGGGCTACACCTTC

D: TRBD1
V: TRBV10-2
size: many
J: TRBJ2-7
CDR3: CASSDLRDRGSYEQYF
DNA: TGCGCCAGCAGTGACCTCCGGGACAGGGGTAGCTACGAGCAGTACTTC